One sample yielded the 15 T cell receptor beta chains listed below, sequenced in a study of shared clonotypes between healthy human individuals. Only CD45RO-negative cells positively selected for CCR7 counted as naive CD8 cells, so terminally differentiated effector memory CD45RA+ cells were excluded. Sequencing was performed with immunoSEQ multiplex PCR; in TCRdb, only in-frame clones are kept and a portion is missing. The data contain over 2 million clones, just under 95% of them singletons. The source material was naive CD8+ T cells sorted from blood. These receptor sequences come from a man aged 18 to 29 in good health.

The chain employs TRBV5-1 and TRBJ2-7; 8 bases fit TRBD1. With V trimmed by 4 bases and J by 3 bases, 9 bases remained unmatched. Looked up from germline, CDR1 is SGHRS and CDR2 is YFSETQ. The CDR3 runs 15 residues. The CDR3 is CASSLDRVENYEQYF. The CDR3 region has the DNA TGCGCCAGCAGCCTGGACAGGGTTGAAAACTACGAGCAGTACTTC. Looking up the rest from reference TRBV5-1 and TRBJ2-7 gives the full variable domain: KAGVTQTPRYLIKTRGQQVTLSCSPISGHRSVSWYQQTPGQGLQFLFEYFSETQRNKGNFPGRFSGRQFSNSRSEMNVSTLELGDSALYLCASSLDRVENYEQYFGPGTRLTVT.

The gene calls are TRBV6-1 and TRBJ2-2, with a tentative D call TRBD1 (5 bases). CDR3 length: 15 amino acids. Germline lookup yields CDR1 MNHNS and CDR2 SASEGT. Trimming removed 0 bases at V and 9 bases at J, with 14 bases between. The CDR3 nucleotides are TGTGCCAGCAGTGAAGCGGTGGGGTGGGGCAGGGAGCTGTTTTTT. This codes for CASSEAVGWGRELFF.

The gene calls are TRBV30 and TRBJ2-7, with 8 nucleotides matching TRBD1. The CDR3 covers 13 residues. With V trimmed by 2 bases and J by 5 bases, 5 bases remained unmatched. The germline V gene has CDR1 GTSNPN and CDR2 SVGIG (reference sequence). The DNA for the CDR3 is TGTGCCTGGAGTCATCAGGGGGCTCACGAGCAGTACTTC. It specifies CAWSHQGAHEQYF. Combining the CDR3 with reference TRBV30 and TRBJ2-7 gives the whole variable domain SQTIHQWPATLVQPVGSPLSLECTVEGTSNPNLYWYRQAAGRGLQLLFYSVGIGQISSEVPQNLSASRPQDRQFILSSKKLLLSDSGFYLCAWSHQGAHEQYFGPGTRLTVT.

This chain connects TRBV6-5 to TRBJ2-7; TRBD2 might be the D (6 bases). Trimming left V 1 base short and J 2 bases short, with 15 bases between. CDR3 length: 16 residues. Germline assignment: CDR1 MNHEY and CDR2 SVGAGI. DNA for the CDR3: TGTGCCAGCAGTTACTACCACGGGAGAGCCCCCTACGAGCAGTACTTC. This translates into CASSYYHGRAPYEQYF.

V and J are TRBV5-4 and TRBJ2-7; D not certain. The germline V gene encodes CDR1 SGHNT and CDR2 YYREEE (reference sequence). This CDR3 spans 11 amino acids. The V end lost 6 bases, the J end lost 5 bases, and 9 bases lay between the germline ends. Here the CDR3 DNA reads TGTGCCAGCAACCATGGAAACGAGCAGTACTTC. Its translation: CASNHGNEQYF.

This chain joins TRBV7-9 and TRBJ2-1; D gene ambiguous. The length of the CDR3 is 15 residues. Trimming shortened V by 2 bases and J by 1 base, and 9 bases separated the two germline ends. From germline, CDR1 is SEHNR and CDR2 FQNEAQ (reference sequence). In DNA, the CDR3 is TGTGCCAGCAGCTTATCGTACGGTTCCTACAATGAGCAGTTCTTC. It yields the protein CASSLSYGSYNEQFF.

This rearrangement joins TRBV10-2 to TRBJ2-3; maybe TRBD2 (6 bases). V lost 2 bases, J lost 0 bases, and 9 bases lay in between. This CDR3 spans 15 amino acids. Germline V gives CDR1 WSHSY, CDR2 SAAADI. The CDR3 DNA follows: TGCGCCAGCAGTGAGGGCGGGGCGAGCACAGATACGCAGTATTTT. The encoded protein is CASSEGGASTDTQYF.

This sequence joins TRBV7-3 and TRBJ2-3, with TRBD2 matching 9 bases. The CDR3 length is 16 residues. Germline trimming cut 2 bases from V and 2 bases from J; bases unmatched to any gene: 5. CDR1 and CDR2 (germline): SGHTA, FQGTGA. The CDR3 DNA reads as TGTGCCAGCAGCTTAGGACTAGCGAGCGCCACAGATACGCAGTATTTT. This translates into CASSLGLASATDTQYF. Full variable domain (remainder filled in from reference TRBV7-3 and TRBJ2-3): GAGVSQTPSNKVTEKGKYVELRCDPISGHTALYWYRQSLGQGPEFLIYFQGTGAADDSGLPNDRFFAVRPEGSVSTLKIQRTERGDSAVYLCASSLGLASATDTQYFGPGTRLTVL.

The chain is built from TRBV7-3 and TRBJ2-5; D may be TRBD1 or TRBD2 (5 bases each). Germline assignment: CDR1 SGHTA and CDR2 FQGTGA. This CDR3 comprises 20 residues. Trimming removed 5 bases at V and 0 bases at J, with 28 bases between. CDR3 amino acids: CASSKIPGRSGKLNQETQYF. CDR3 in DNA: TGTGCCAGCAGCAAAATACCGGGACGCTCTGGCAAACTTAACCAAGAGACCCAGTACTTC.

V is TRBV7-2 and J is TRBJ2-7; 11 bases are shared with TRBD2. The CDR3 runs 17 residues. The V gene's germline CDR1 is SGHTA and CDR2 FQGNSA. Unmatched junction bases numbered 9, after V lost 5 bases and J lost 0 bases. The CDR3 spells CASSPPGLADFSYEQYF. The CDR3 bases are TGTGCCAGCAGCCCCCCGGGACTAGCGGACTTCTCCTACGAGCAGTACTTC. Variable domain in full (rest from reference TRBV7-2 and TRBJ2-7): GAGVSQSPSNKVTEKGKDVELRCDPISGHTALYWYRQSLGQGLEFLIYFQGNSAPDKSGLPSDRFSAERTGGSVSTLTIQRTQQEDSAVYLCASSPPGLADFSYEQYFGPGTRLTVT.

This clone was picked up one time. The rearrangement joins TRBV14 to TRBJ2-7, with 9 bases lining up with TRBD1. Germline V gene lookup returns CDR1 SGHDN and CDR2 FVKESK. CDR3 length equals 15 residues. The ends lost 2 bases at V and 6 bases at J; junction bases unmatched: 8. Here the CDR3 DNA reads TGTGCCAGCAGCCAACGGGACAGGGTTGTATCCGAGCAGTACTTC. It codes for CASSQRDRVVSEQYF.

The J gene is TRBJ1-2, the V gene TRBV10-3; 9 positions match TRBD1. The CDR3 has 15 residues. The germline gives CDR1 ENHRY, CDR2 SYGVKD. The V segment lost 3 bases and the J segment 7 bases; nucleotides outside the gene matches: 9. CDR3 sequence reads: CAISDGGGQGRGYTF. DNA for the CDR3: TGTGCCATCAGTGATGGGGGGGGACAGGGACGTGGCTACACCTTC.

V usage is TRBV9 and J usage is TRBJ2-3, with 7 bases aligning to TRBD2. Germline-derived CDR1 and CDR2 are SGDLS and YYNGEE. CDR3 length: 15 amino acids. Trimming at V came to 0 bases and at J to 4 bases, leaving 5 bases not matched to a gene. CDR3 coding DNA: TGTGCCAGCAGCGTAGGGCGGGGAGGGGCAGATACGCAGTATTTT. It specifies CASSVGRGGADTQYF.

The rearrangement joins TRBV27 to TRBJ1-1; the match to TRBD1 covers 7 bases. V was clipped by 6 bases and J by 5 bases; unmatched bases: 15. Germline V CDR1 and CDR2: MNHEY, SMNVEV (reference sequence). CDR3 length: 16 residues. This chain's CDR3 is CASSPSSGQVETEAFF. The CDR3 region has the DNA TGTGCCAGCAGCCCCAGCTCCGGACAGGTAGAGACTGAAGCTTTCTTT.

The CDR3 here is CASSESPSGYLSYEQYF. The CDR3 region has the DNA TGCGCCAGCAGTGAGTCCCCTAGCGGTTACCTCTCCTACGAGCAGTACTTC. This rearrangement joins TRBV10-2 to TRBJ2-7, with 7 nucleotides matching TRBD2. V lost 0 bases, J lost 0 bases, and 8 bases stayed unmatched. Germline lookup yields CDR1 WSHSY and CDR2 SAAADI. This CDR3 spans 17 amino acids.